This T cell receptor (beta chain) was recovered during a study of regulatory and conventional T cells in RAG deficiency. General study points: Omenn syndrome and CID/AS patients had roughly 100-fold fewer unique Treg TCR beta sequences, versus roughly 9.6-fold elsewhere.

Conventional CD4+ T cells were sorted from blood as CD25-low CD127-high cells. From germline, CDR1 is SGHTS and CDR2 YDEGEE. The length of the CDR3 is 12 residues. V lost 4 bases and J lost 1, with 4 bases in between. About this clone: The antigen is undetermined.

The repertoire was sequenced with immunoSEQ multiplex PCR; TCRdb's copy has only in-frame clones and lacks some. The table lists approximately 1,000 clones, approximately 80% of them singletons. The genes are TRBV5-8 and TRBJ2-3, with D uncertain. The sequence was obtained from a human donor with RAG deficiency presenting as combined immunodeficiency. What was sequenced was CD4+ effector T cells sorted from blood. The CDR3 spells CASSLRTDTQYF. In DNA form, the CDR3 reads TGTGCCAGCAGCCTACGCACAGATACGCAGTATTTT.